The sequence of this T cell receptor beta chain was determined in a study of T cells in Graves' hyperthyroidism and ophthalmopathy. The length of the CDR3 is 19 residues. Per the germline V gene, CDR1 is LGHNA and CDR2 is YNFKEQ. V gave up 2 bases and J gave up 0 bases; unmatched junction bases: 9. This clonotype was counted a few times. Amplified TCR beta CDR3 regions derived from RNA transcripts. In the first-round RT-PCR of the TCR CDR3, the HTBI primer set was used. TCRdb fed the multiplex PCR reads into MiXCR, producing one record per CDR3 protein. This sample yields around 280,000 distinct CDR3 sequences, of which about an eighth are seen a single time; roughly 7.5% belongs to the top ten. A patient was excluded if there was uncontrolled infection, other autoimmune disease, pregnancy or lactation.

The chain is built from TRBV4-2 and TRBJ2-3; TRBD2 agrees at 12 bases. The source is a woman aged 25 to 45 with Graves' hyperthyroidism that later progressed to Graves' ophthalmopathy. Sequenced sample: blood. The CDR3 spells CASSQRGTSGFWSTDTQYF. For the CDR3, the DNA is TGTGCCAGCAGCCAACGGGGGACTAGCGGGTTTTGGAGCACAGATACGCAGTATTTT.